These T cell receptor beta chains were read from a single sample in a study of a mutant IDH1 vaccine in newly diagnosed glioma. Some clones are missing from TCRdb's copy, which holds only in-frame ones; the method was immunoSEQ multiplex PCR. The sample shows approximately 100,000 clones, roughly 90% of them seen only once. The starting material was PBMCs, obtained from a glioma patient treated with radiotherapy, temozolomide or both. These receptor sequences come from a woman aged 45-65 years with glioma. The CDR3 runs from the conserved cysteine through the conserved F or W. The order of the fields is D gene, clone size, V gene, J gene, CDR3 protein. D genes are given only for firm matches. Part of the rows lack a size; the others show once, few, many or a class for expanded clones.

D gene: .; clone size: .; V gene: TRBV25-1; J gene: TRBJ2-3; CDR3 protein: CASSWRESTDTQYF
D gene: .; clone size: .; V gene: TRBV19; J gene: TRBJ1-5; CDR3 protein: CASSISGGAQHF
D gene: TRBD1; clone size: .; V gene: TRBV27; J gene: TRBJ2-7; CDR3 protein: CASSRGDRAYEQYF
D gene: .; clone size: once; V gene: TRBV27; J gene: TRBJ1-3; CDR3 protein: CASSPLRGGSGNTIYF
D gene: .; clone size: .; V gene: TRBV19; J gene: TRBJ2-7; CDR3 protein: CASSQGVLEQYF
D gene: .; clone size: .; V gene: TRBV28; J gene: TRBJ1-4; CDR3 protein: CASKTLSSNEKLFF
D gene: .; clone size: .; V gene: TRBV9; J gene: TRBJ2-3; CDR3 protein: CASSPLWRGKGTDTQYF
D gene: .; clone size: .; V gene: TRBV7-8; J gene: TRBJ2-2; CDR3 protein: CASSLEGEAGELFF
D gene: .; clone size: .; V gene: TRBV18; J gene: TRBJ2-7; CDR3 protein: CASSPPVSYEQYF
D gene: .; clone size: .; V gene: TRBV19; J gene: TRBJ1-2; CDR3 protein: CASSIYSSYGYTF
D gene: .; clone size: few; V gene: TRBV30; J gene: TRBJ2-5; CDR3 protein: CAWARGGETQYF
D gene: TRBD1; clone size: .; V gene: TRBV6-5; J gene: TRBJ2-7; CDR3 protein: CASSKDRVVIYEQYF
D gene: TRBD2; clone size: .; V gene: TRBV9; J gene: TRBJ2-7; CDR3 protein: CASSVSLFIAGYEQYF
D gene: TRBD1; clone size: .; V gene: TRBV5-1; J gene: TRBJ1-5; CDR3 protein: CASSSGQGANQPQHF
D gene: .; clone size: .; V gene: TRBV5-1; J gene: TRBJ2-5; CDR3 protein: CASSLDPQPQETQYF
D gene: .; clone size: once; V gene: TRBV4-1; J gene: TRBJ2-7; CDR3 protein: CASSQDLNAPYEQYF
D gene: .; clone size: .; V gene: TRBV28; J gene: TRBJ2-7; CDR3 protein: CASRPTGAAISYEQYF
D gene: .; clone size: .; V gene: TRBV27; J gene: TRBJ2-3; CDR3 protein: CASSLLRARNSDTQYF
D gene: .; clone size: .; V gene: TRBV4-2; J gene: TRBJ2-1; CDR3 protein: CASSQVVRTDSYNEQFF
D gene: TRBD1; clone size: .; V gene: TRBV10-3; J gene: TRBJ2-1; CDR3 protein: CAISETLDREVYYNEQFF
D gene: .; clone size: .; V gene: TRBV6-5; J gene: TRBJ1-1; CDR3 protein: CASSKIQGRDTEAFF
D gene: TRBD1; clone size: .; V gene: TRBV30; J gene: TRBJ1-5; CDR3 protein: CAWRTGQGRNQPQHF
D gene: .; clone size: once; V gene: TRBV5-1; J gene: TRBJ1-1; CDR3 protein: CASSPVGGPTEAFF
D gene: TRBD1; clone size: .; V gene: TRBV5-5; J gene: TRBJ1-5; CDR3 protein: CASSLRTGTGYSNQPQHF
D gene: .; clone size: .; V gene: TRBV2; J gene: TRBJ2-1; CDR3 protein: CASMRWVPNEQFF
D gene: .; clone size: .; V gene: TRBV6-5; J gene: TRBJ2-1; CDR3 protein: CASSSPGGGNEQFF
D gene: .; clone size: .; V gene: TRBV7-9; J gene: .; CDR3 protein: CASSLSSAGTYEQYF
D gene: .; clone size: few; V gene: TRBV7-9; J gene: TRBJ1-1; CDR3 protein: CASSLAHLMNTEAFF
D gene: TRBD1; clone size: .; V gene: TRBV5-1; J gene: TRBJ1-4; CDR3 protein: CASSLEGAGGEKLFF
D gene: .; clone size: .; V gene: TRBV5-4; J gene: TRBJ1-1; CDR3 protein: CASSLAGTTEAFF
D gene: .; clone size: .; V gene: TRBV30; J gene: TRBJ2-1; CDR3 protein: CAWRRGQTLYNEQFF
D gene: TRBD2; clone size: .; V gene: TRBV9; J gene: TRBJ2-2; CDR3 protein: CASSPRAGRASGELFF
D gene: .; clone size: .; V gene: TRBV29-1; J gene: TRBJ2-3; CDR3 protein: CSVGGAAVGGDTQYF
D gene: .; clone size: .; V gene: TRBV7-9; J gene: TRBJ2-3; CDR3 protein: CASSSGTATMDTQYF
D gene: .; clone size: .; V gene: TRBV28; J gene: TRBJ2-7; CDR3 protein: CASSFTGYEQYF
D gene: TRBD2; clone size: .; V gene: TRBV5-1; J gene: TRBJ2-7; CDR3 protein: CASSRTSGMHEQYF
D gene: .; clone size: .; V gene: TRBV2; J gene: TRBJ1-5; CDR3 protein: CASSSYGGNLPQHF
D gene: .; clone size: .; V gene: TRBV5-1; J gene: TRBJ1-5; CDR3 protein: CASSLSGSQPQHF
D gene: TRBD1; clone size: .; V gene: TRBV30; J gene: TRBJ1-3; CDR3 protein: CAWHRDRGTGNTIYF
D gene: TRBD1; clone size: .; V gene: TRBV11-1; J gene: TRBJ2-7; CDR3 protein: CASSWTGGDRGEQYF
D gene: .; clone size: .; V gene: TRBV6-1; J gene: TRBJ1-2; CDR3 protein: CATKSTARAFGYTF
D gene: .; clone size: .; V gene: TRBV5-4; J gene: TRBJ2-7; CDR3 protein: CASSPQGLSSYEQYF
D gene: TRBD2; clone size: .; V gene: TRBV7-9; J gene: TRBJ2-3; CDR3 protein: CASSLGQTSGNSDTQYF
D gene: .; clone size: .; V gene: TRBV27; J gene: TRBJ2-3; CDR3 protein: CATASKGLGTDTQYF
D gene: .; clone size: .; V gene: TRBV18; J gene: TRBJ2-1; CDR3 protein: CASSQDGSSYNEQFF